This T cell receptor (beta chain) was found in a study of blood T cell repertoires in COVID-19. Germline V gene data show CDR1 as LGHDT and CDR2 as YNNKEL (reference sequence). The CDR3 covers 13 residues. V lost 1 base to trimming and J lost 8 bases; unmatched junction nucleotides: 3. Repertoires were generated with immunoSEQ multiplex PCR, while TCRdb's copy carries only in-frame clones and drops some. This table has around 250,000 clones, around 84% appearing once. The chain employs TRBV3-1 (or the pseudogene TRBV3-2) and TRBJ1-1, with TRBD1 matching over 8 bases. This clonotype originated in a woman aged 40 to 55 who had recovered from COVID-19. The sequenced sample consisted of peripheral blood. The CDR3 DNA reads TGTGCCAGCAGCCAAGCCGGACAGGGAGAAGCTTTCTTT. This gives the protein CASSQAGQGEAFF.